This TCR beta chain was obtained from a study of yellow fever vaccine responses in identical twins. This CDR3 is 12 amino acids long. The germline gives CDR1 LGHNA, CDR2 YSLEER. Trimming cost V 5 bases and J 4 bases, with 9 bases left between them. Each CDR3 protein is one row after TCRdb ran MiXCR on the RT-PCR reads. The sample holds roughly 2,700 distinct CDR3 sequences, about nine tenths seen once. The clonotype was recovered from a female donor who received the yellow fever vaccine. The material was T cells from blood (PBMCs), unsorted or a sorted subset (not recorded which), obtained before or after yellow fever vaccination (not recorded which). This chain joins TRBV4-3 and TRBJ2-7; D is possibly TRBD1 (6 bases). CDR3 bases: TGCGCCAGCAGCACGACAGGTTACGAGCAGTACTTC. Its protein is CASSTTGYEQYF.